The source of this T cell receptor (beta chain) is a study of blood T cells in healthy people across ages. The CDR3 has 14 residues. Trimming took off 8 bases at V and 4 bases at J, with 17 bases between the two ends. At least 5 micrograms of total RNA were extracted per sample. Alongside a J-beta primer mix, a sample-barcoded 5' primer served in a second PCR lasting roughly 7 to 11 cycles. TCRdb itself ran the 5' RACE reads through MiXCR, one entry per CDR3 protein. This sample carries roughly 730,000 distinct CDR3 sequences, approximately 53% of them seen once, and the ten largest clones take around 24%. This clonotype was observed a single time.

This receptor was taken from a man aged 35 to 55 in good health. The material sequenced was blood. The gene calls are TRBV12-3 or TRBV12-4 and TRBJ1-1, with no clear D. CDR3 sequence: CASSPLRETTEAFF. The CDR3, as DNA: TGTGCCAGCTCCCCTCTGAGGGAGACCACTGAAGCTTTCTTT.